Presented here are 17 T cell receptor beta chains from one specimen sequenced in a study of regulatory and conventional T cells in RAG deficiency. The protocol was immunoSEQ multiplex PCR, while the TCRdb copy is restricted to in-frame clones and leaves out a portion. The table lists roughly 32,000 clones, about 91% of them singletons. The data were also submitted as part of a second study, on regulatory T cells. As that report states: The PCR used 52 TRBV and 13 TRBJ primers.

Sequenced: CD8+ T cells sorted from blood. The receptor source for this set is a human donor in good health.

The V call is TRBV5-5, the J call TRBJ1-5, with 7 bases matching TRBD1. Germline-derived CDR1 and CDR2 are SGHKS and YYEKEE (reference sequence). This CDR3 contains 15 residues. V gave up 0 bases and J gave up 4 bases; unmatched junction bases: 4. CDR3 sequence (DNA): TGTGCCAGCAGCTTGGTGAGGACAGGAAATCAGCCCCAGCATTTT. Translated, it gives CASSLVRTGNQPQHF. Full variable domain (missing parts from reference TRBV5-5 and TRBJ1-5): DAGVTQSPTHLIKTRGQQVTLRCSPISGHKSVSWYQQVLGQGPQFIFQYYEKEERGRGNFPDRFSARQFPNYSSELNVNALLLGDSALYLCASSLVRTGNQPQHFGDGTRLSIL.

The chain carries TRBV10-2 and TRBJ1-2; 7 bases line up with TRBD1. J was trimmed by 2 bases and V by 3 bases; bases with no gene match: 12. The CDR3 has 17 amino acids. Germline CDR1 WSHSY, CDR2 SAAADI. CDR3 nucleotides: TGCGCCAGCAGTGATGGCGGCAGGGGGTGGGGAAACTATGGCTACACCTTC. As protein: CASSDGGRGWGNYGYTF.

This sequence joins TRBV2 and TRBJ2-7; the match to TRBD2 covers 10 bases. Germline lookup yields CDR1 SNHLY and CDR2 FYNNEI. The CDR3 contains 15 residues. After removal of 3 bases from V and 0 bases from J, the junction contained 2 bases not matched to a gene. The CDR3 here is CASSDERGGSYEQYF. In DNA form, the CDR3 reads TGTGCCAGCAGTGATGAGCGGGGGGGCTCCTACGAGCAGTACTTC. Based on the CDR3 plus reference TRBV2 and TRBJ2-7, the full variable domain is EPEVTQTPSHQVTQMGQEVILRCVPISNHLYFYWYRQILGQKVEFLVSFYNNEISEKSEIFDDQFSVERPDGSNFTLKIRSTKLEDSAMYFCASSDERGGSYEQYFGPGTRLTVT.

This chain joins TRBV27 and TRBJ1-2; tentatively, D is TRBD1 (6 bases). Germline CDR1 reads MNHEY; CDR2 reads SMNVEV (reference sequence). This CDR3 spans 12 amino acids. The V end was cut by 6 bases, the J end by 8 bases, with 13 bases between. CDR3 loop: CASSRYGTGYTF. The CDR3 nucleotides are TGTGCCAGCAGCCGTTATGGGACAGGCTACACCTTC.

The CDR3 nucleotides read TGTGCCAGCAGCCCCGAGTGGGGGGGGGTCTCCTACAATGAGCAGTTCTTC. As protein: CASSPEWGGVSYNEQFF. The chain joins TRBV13 to TRBJ2-1, with 7 bases lining up with TRBD2. The ends lost 5 bases at V and 0 bases at J; junction bases unmatched: 10. The CDR3 is 17 residues long. Germline V CDR1 and CDR2: PRHDT, FYEKMQ (reference sequence).

In DNA, the CDR3 is TGTGCCAGCAGTTCCTCAGCGGGAGGCCTATACGAGCAGTACTTC. Translated, it gives CASSSSAGGLYEQYF. The chain combines TRBV28 with TRBJ2-7, with 9 nucleotides matching TRBD2. The germline CDR1 and CDR2 sequences are MDHEN and SYDVKM. The length of the CDR3 is 15 residues. Unmatched junction bases numbered 8, after V lost 4 bases and J lost 4 bases.

J is TRBJ1-2 and V is TRBV6-5; D may be TRBD1 (6 bases). V dropped 6 bases and J dropped 4 bases, with 18 bases sitting between them. Germline CDR1 is MNHEY and CDR2 is SVGAGI. CDR3 length: 15 amino acids. DNA for the CDR3: TGTGCCAGCAGCTACGGTGGCAGGGGCGGCTATGGCTACACCTTC. This translates into CASSYGGRGGYGYTF.

This sequence joins TRBV28 and TRBJ2-7; TRBD2 agrees at 10 bases. Germline trimming cut 5 bases from V and 3 bases from J; bases unmatched to any gene: 25. The CDR3 runs to 21 residues. Germline CDR1 is MDHEN and CDR2 is SYDVKM. CDR3 in amino acids: CASSLRDGLAGDSNPSYEQYF. For the CDR3, the DNA is TGTGCCAGCAGTCTAAGAGACGGGCTAGCGGGAGATAGTAACCCTAGCTACGAGCAGTACTTC.

The count of this clone is one. The rearrangement joins TRBV2 to TRBJ2-1, with D uncertain. The CDR3 length is 15 residues. Germline V gene lookup returns CDR1 SNHLY and CDR2 FYNNEI. Trimming pared 7 bases from V and 5 bases from J, leaving 18 bases between. CDR3 in DNA: TGTGCCAGCAATCTTCGGCGAGGTATGAACAATGAGCAGTTCTTC. Translating gives CASNLRRGMNNEQFF.

The rearrangement uses TRBV10-3 and TRBJ1-1, with a possible D match to TRBD1 (5 bases). CDR1 is ENHRY and CDR2 is SYGVKD in the germline V gene. With 8 bases removed from V and 1 base from J, the gap between germline ends came to 17 bases. This CDR3 is 15 amino acids long. The CDR3 spells CAISETGTANTEAFF. The DNA for the CDR3 is TGTGCCATCTCCGAAACGGGGACGGCGAACACTGAAGCTTTCTTT.

This sequence joins TRBV28 and TRBJ1-1, with D possibly matching TRBD1 (6 bases). The V end was cut by 3 bases, the J end by 0 bases, with 20 bases between. In germline, CDR1 is MDHEN, CDR2 SYDVKM. The CDR3 is made up of 18 amino acids. CDR3 DNA sequence: TGTGCCAGCAGTTTGGGAGGACGGGGGCGGGTTATGAACACTGAAGCTTTCTTT. It specifies CASSLGGRGRVMNTEAFF.

The DNA of the CDR3 is TGTGCCAGCACCCGAAACTCCGGGACAGGTGAAAAACTGTTTTTT. It translates to CASTRNSGTGEKLFF. The chain links TRBV9 to TRBJ1-4; 8 positions match TRBD1. The CDR3 consists of 15 residues. The germline V gene has CDR1 SGDLS and CDR2 YYNGEE. V shed 6 bases and J 7 bases; nucleotides not matched to a gene: 11.

The CDR3 coding sequence is TGTGCCAGCAGTGGAATATCTATCAAGGGTCCTGAAGCTTTCTTT. Encoded protein: CASSGISIKGPEAFF. V usage is TRBV2 and J usage is TRBJ1-1; D not certain. The germline gives CDR1 SNHLY, CDR2 FYNNEI. The CDR3 contains 15 residues. Trimming removed 4 bases at V and 6 bases at J, with 18 bases between.

The chain is built from TRBV7-9 and TRBJ1-1; tentatively, D is TRBD1 (5 bases). There are 18 residues in the CDR3. V lost 5 bases, J lost 0 bases, and 22 bases lay in between. Germline V gene sequence: CDR1 SEHNR, CDR2 FQNEAQ (reference sequence). CDR3 DNA: TGTGCCAGCAGCACGACTGACGGACTCGGGGGTATGAACACTGAAGCTTTCTTT. Translating it yields CASSTTDGLGGMNTEAFF.

The V gene is TRBV28, the J gene TRBJ2-1; D may be TRBD2 (6 bases). The CDR3 has 13 amino acids. Germline V gives CDR1 MDHEN, CDR2 SYDVKM. V was clipped by 5 bases and J by 4 bases, with 9 bases between them. The CDR3 sequence: CASSTAGYNEQFF. The CDR3, as DNA: TGTGCCAGCAGTACCGCGGGGTACAATGAGCAGTTCTTC.

The chain is built from TRBV2 and TRBJ1-6; 8 positions agree with TRBD1. In germline, CDR1 is SNHLY, CDR2 FYNNEI. With V trimmed by 11 bases and J by 4 bases, 10 bases remained unmatched. This CDR3 spans 15 amino acids. CDR3: CAGRGQGTYNSPLHF. The DNA of the CDR3 is TGTGCCGGCCGAGGACAGGGTACTTATAATTCACCCCTCCACTTT.

The rearrangement joins TRBV29-1 to TRBJ2-5; unclear D gene. CDR1 is SQVTM, CDR2 ANQGSEA, per germline. V dropped 6 bases and J dropped 5 bases, with 16 bases sitting between them. CDR3 length: 13 residues. In nucleotides, the CDR3 is TGCAGCGTGGCCATGTCGGTCCAGGAGACCCAGTACTTC. Translating it yields CSVAMSVQETQYF.